The clone carrying this T cell receptor (beta chain) appeared a few times. This sample was taken from a study of human T cells and chemical hapten exposure. Study in general: A 2 cm by 2 cm inner upper arm patch received 2% DPC for sensitization.

The germline gives CDR1 SGHAT, CDR2 FQNNGV. V shed 3 bases and J shed 6 bases, with 14 bases lying between them. CDR3 size: 15 residues. Each CDR3 protein is one row after TCRdb ran MiXCR on the RACE reads. The table has roughly 160,000 distinct CDR3 sequences, around 15% seen once; the top ten hold about 1.7%. The time point denotes: patch test 1, 2 weeks after DPC sensitization. As to treatment: therapeutic diphenylcyclopropenone sensitization with weekly scalp DPC. This receptor was identified in a woman aged 25 to 39 with alopecia areata. Some clones in this sample may be carry-over from other donors' samples. The V call is TRBV11-2, the J call TRBJ2-2, with D perhaps matching TRBD2 (6 bases). The source was whole blood, collected in connection with sensitization to the hapten diphenylcyclopropenone (DPC). The CDR3 nucleotides are TGTGCCAGCAGCTTGGGGCGGGATCCGGCCGGGGAGCTGTTTTTT. This translates into CASSLGRDPAGELFF. The full variable domain, in which reference TRBV11-2 and TRBJ2-2 provide the parts outside the CDR3, is EAGVAQSPRYKIIEKRQSVAFWCNPISGHATLYWYQQILGQGPKLLIQFQNNGVVDDSQLPKDRFSAERLKGVDSTLKIQPAKLEDSAVYLCASSLGRDPAGELFFGEGSRLTVL.